This paragraph reports one TCR beta chain. How the authors handled the data: Researchers report that nucleated cell counts were estimated from reference gene primer amplification. Assay used: immunoSEQ multiplex PCR; TCRdb lists only in-frame clones, some missing. V, J and clone size reflect that table, while D and trimming were determined from the DNA. Altogether some 22,000 clones are present, around 90% being singletons, with the ten largest covering about 20%. This sample is drawn from a study of blood T cell repertoires in COVID-19. In the study overall: Spain, Italy and the United States supplied samples that represented acute and convalescent COVID-19. PBMCs, B-cell-depleted T cells, or T cells provided the cDNA or gDNA that made up the material.

V lost 0 bases to trimming and J lost 6 bases; unmatched junction nucleotides: 5. This CDR3 has 16 amino acids. Germline V gene sequence: CDR1 SGHAT, CDR2 FQNNGV. The sequence was obtained from a man between 65 and 85 years old in a cohort sampled during active COVID-19. Material: peripheral blood. The rearrangement joins TRBV11-2 to TRBJ1-6; TRBD1 aligns across 7 bases. CDR3 amino acids: CASSLDTAGGNSPLHF. The CDR3 DNA sequence: TGTGCCAGCAGCTTAGATACCGCAGGGGGTAATTCACCCCTCCACTTT. The variable domain in full, completed from reference TRBV11-2 and TRBJ1-6, reads EAGVAQSPRYKIIEKRQSVAFWCNPISGHATLYWYQQILGQGPKLLIQFQNNGVVDDSQLPKDRFSAERLKGVDSTLKIQPAKLEDSAVYLCASSLDTAGGNSPLHFGNGTRLTVT.